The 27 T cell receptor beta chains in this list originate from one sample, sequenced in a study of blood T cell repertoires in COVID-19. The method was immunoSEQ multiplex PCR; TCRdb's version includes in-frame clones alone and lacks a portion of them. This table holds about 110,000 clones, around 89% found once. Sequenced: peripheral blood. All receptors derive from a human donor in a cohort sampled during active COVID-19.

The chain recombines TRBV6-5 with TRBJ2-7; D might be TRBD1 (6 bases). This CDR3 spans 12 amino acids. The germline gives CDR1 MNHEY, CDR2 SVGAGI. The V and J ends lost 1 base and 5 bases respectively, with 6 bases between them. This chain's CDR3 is CASSYYRDEQYF. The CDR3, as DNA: TGTGCCAGCAGTTACTACAGGGACGAGCAGTACTTC.

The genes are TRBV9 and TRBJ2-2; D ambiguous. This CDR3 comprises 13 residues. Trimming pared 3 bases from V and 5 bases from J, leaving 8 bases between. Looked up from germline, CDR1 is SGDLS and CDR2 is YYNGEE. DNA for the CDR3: TGTGCCAGCAGCGCCTCTATAACCGGGGAGCTGTTTTTT. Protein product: CASSASITGELFF.

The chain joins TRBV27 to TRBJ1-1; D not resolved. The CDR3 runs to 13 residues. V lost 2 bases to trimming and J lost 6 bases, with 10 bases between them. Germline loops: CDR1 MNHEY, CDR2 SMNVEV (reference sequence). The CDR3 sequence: CASSLSGSSEAFF. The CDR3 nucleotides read TGTGCCAGCAGTTTAAGCGGTTCATCTGAAGCTTTCTTT.

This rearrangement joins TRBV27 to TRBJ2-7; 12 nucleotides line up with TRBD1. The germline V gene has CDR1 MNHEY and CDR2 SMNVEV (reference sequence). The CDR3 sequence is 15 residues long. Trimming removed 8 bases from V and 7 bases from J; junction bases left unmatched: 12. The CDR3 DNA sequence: TGTGCCAGCCAGGGGACAGGGGGCTACCTTGGTGAGCAGTACTTC. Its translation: CASQGTGGYLGEQYF.

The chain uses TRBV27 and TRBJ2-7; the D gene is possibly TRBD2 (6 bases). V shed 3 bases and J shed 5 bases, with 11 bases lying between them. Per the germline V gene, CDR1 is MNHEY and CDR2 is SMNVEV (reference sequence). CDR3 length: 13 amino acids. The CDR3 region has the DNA TGTGCCAGCAGTTTTTCTGGGGGGAACGAGCAGTACTTC. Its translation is CASSFSGGNEQYF.

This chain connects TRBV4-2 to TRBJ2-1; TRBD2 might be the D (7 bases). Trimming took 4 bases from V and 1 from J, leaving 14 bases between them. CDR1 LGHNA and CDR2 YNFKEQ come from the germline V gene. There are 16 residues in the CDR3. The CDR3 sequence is CASSRLGGVSYNEQFF. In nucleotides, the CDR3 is TGTGCCAGCAGCCGCCTAGGGGGGGTATCCTACAATGAGCAGTTCTTC.

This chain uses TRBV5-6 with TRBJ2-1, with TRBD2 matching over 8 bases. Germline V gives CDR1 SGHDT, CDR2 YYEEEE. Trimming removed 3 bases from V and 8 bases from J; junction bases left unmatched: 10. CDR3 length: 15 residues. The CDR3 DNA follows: TGTGCCAGCAGCTCCTCCCTAGCGGGCGGGGATGAGCAGTTCTTC. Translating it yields CASSSSLAGGDEQFF.

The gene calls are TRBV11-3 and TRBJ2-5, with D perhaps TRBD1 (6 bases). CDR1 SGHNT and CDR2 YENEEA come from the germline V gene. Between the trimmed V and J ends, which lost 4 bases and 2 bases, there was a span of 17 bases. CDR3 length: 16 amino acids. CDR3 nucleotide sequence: TGTGCCAGCAGCTCGCGAACTACAGGGAAACAAGAGACCCAGTACTTC. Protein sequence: CASSSRTTGKQETQYF. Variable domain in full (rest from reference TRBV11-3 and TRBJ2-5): EAGVVQSPRYKIIEKKQPVAFWCNPISGHNTLYWYLQNLGQGPELLIRYENEEAVDDSQLPKDRFSAERLKGVDSTLKIQPAELGDSAVYLCASSSRTTGKQETQYFGPGTRLLVL.

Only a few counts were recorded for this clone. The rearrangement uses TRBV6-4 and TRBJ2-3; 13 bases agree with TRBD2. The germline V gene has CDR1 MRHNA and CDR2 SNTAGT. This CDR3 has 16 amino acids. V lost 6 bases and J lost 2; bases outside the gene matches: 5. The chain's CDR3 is CASSAGTSGDTDTQYF. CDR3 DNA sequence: TGTGCCAGCAGCGCCGGGACTAGCGGGGACACAGATACGCAGTATTTT.

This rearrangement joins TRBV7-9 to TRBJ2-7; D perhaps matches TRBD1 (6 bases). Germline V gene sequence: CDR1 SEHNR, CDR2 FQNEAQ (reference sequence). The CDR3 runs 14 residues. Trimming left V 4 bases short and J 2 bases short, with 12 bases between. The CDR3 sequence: CASSSPTGPYEQYF. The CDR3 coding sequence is TGTGCCAGCAGCTCCCCGACAGGACCCTACGAGCAGTACTTC. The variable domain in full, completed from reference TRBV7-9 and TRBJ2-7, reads DTGVSQNPRHKITKRGQNVTFRCDPISEHNRLYWYRQTLGQGPEFLTYFQNEAQLEKSRLLSDRFSAERPKGSFSTLEIQRTEQGDSAMYLCASSSPTGPYEQYFGPGTRLTVT.

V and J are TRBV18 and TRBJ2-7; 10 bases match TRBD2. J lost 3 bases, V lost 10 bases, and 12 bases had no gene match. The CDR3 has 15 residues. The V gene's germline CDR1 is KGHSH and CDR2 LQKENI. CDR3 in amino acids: CATRPLAGLNYEQYF. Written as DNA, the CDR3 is TGTGCCACCCGCCCACTAGCGGGACTGAACTACGAGCAGTACTTC.

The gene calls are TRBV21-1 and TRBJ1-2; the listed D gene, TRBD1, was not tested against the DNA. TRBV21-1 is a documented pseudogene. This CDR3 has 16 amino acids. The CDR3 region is CASSKTGGKSNYGYTF. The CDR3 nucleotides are TGTGCCAGCAGCAAAACAGGGGGCAAATCTAACTATGGCTACACCTTC.

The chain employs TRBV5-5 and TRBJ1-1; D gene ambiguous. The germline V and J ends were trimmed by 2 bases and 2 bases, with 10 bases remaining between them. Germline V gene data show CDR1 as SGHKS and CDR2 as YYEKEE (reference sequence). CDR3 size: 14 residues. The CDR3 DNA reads TGTGCCAGCAGCTTTTCAGGCGTAAACACTGAAGCTTTCTTT. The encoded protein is CASSFSGVNTEAFF. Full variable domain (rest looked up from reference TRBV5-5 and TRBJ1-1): DAGVTQSPTHLIKTRGQQVTLRCSPISGHKSVSWYQQVLGQGPQFIFQYYEKEERGRGNFPDRFSARQFPNYSSELNVNALLLGDSALYLCASSFSGVNTEAFFGQGTRLTVV.

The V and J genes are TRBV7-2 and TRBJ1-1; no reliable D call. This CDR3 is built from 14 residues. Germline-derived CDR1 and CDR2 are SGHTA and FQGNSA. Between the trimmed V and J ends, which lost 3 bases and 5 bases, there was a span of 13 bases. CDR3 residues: CASSFGGFRTEAFF. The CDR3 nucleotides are TGTGCCAGCAGCTTTGGAGGGTTCAGGACTGAAGCTTTCTTT.

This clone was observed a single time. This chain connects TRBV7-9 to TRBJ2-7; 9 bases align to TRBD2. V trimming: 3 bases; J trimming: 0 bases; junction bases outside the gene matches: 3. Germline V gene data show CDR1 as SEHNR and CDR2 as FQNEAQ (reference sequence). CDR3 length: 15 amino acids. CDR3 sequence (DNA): TGTGCCAGCAGCTTTCAGACTAGCGGCTCCTACGAGCAGTACTTC. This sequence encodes CASSFQTSGSYEQYF.

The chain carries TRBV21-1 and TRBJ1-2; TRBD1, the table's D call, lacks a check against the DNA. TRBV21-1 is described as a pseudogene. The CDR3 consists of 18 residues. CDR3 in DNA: TGTGCCAGCAGCGCCCGAGGTTGGGACAGGGAGCCGTTTTATGGCTACACCTTC. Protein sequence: CASSARGWDREPFYGYTF.

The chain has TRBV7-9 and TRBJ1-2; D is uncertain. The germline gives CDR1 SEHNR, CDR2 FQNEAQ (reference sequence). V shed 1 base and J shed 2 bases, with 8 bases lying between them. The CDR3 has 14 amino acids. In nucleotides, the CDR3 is TGTGCCAGCAGCTTAGAGACGGGGAACTATGGCTACACCTTC. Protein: CASSLETGNYGYTF.

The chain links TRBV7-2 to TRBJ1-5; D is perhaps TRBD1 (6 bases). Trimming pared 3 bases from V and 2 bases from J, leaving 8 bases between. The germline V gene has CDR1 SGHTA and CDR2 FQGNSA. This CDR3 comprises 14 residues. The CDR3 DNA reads TGTGCCAGCAGCTTGTCAGGGGGCAATCAGCCCCAGCATTTT. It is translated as CASSLSGGNQPQHF.

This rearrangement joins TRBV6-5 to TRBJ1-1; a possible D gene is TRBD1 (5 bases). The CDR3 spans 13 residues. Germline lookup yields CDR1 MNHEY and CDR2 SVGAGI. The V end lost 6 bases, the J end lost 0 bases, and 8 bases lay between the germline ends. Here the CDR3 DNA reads TGTGCCAGCAGGGGACTTCTGAACACTGAAGCTTTCTTT. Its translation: CASRGLLNTEAFF.

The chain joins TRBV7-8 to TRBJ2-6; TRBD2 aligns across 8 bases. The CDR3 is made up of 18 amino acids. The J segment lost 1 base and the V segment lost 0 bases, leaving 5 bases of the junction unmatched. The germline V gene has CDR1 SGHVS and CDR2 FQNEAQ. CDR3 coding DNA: TGTGCCAGCAGCTTAGCGTCGGGCGGGGGGTCTGGGGCCAACGTCCTGACTTTC. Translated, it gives CASSLASGGGSGANVLTF.

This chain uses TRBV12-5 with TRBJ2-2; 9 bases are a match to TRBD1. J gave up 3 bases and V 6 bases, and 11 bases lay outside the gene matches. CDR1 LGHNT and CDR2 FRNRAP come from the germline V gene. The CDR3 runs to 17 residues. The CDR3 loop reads CASGSGQGLFYTGELFF. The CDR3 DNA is TGTGCTAGTGGGTCGGGACAGGGTTTATTTTACACCGGGGAGCTGTTTTTT.

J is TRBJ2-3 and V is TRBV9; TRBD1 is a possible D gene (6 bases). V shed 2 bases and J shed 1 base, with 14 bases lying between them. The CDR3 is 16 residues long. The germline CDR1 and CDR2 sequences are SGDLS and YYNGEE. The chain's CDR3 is CASSVLGGPRTDTQYF. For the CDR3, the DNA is TGTGCCAGCAGCGTGCTAGGGGGTCCCCGCACAGATACGCAGTATTTT.

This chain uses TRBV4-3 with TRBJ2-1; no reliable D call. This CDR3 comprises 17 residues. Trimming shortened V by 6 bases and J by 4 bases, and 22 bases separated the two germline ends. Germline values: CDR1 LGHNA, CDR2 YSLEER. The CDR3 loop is CASRSKKPALEYNEQFF. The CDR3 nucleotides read TGCGCCAGCAGGTCCAAGAAGCCAGCGCTAGAGTACAATGAGCAGTTCTTC.

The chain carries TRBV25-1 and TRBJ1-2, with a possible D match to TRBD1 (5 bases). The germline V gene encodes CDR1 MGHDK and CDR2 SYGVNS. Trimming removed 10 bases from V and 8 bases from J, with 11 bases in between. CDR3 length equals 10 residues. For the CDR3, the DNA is TGTGCCACGCAGGGCACGGGCTACACCTTC. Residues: CATQGTGYTF.

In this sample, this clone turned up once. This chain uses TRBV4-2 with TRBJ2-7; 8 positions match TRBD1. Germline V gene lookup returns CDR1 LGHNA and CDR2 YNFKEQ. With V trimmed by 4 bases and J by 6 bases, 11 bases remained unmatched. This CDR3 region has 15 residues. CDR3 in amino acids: CASSPPTGVPSEQYF. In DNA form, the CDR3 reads TGTGCCAGCAGCCCCCCGACAGGGGTCCCTTCCGAGCAGTACTTC.

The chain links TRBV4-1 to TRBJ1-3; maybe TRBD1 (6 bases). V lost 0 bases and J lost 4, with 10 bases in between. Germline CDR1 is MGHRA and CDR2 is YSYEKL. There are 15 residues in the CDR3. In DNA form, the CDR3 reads TGCGCCAGCAGCCAAGAGGGGACACGGGGAAACACCATATATTTT. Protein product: CASSQEGTRGNTIYF.

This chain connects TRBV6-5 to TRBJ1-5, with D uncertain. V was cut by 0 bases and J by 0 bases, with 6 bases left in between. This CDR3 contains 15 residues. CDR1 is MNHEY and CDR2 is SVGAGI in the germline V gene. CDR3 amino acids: CASSYSFRSNQPQHF. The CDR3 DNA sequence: TGTGCCAGCAGTTACTCGTTCCGTAGCAATCAGCCCCAGCATTTT.